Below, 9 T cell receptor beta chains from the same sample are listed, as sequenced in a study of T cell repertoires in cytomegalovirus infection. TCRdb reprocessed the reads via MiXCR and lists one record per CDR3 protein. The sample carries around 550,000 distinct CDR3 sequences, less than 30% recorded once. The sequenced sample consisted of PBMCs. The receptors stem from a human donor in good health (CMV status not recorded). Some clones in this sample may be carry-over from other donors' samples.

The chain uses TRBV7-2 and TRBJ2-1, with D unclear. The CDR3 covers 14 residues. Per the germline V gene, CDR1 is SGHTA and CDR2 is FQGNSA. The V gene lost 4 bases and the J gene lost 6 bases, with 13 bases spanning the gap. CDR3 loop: CASSSGRIANEQFF. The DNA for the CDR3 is TGTGCCAGCAGCTCCGGACGGATAGCCAATGAGCAGTTCTTC.

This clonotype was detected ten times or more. The CDR3 reads CASSLGRIFYEQYF. In DNA form, the CDR3 reads TGTGCCAGCAGTTTAGGCAGAATCTTTTACGAGCAGTACTTC. The chain recombines TRBV28 with TRBJ2-7; no clear D gene. The germline CDR1 and CDR2 sequences are MDHEN and SYDVKM. Deletions cut 2 bases from V and 4 bases from J, with 12 bases between. This CDR3 has 14 amino acids.

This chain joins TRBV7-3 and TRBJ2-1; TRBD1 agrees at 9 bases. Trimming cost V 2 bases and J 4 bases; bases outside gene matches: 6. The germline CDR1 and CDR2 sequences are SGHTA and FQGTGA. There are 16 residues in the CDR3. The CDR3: CASSLSTGGLYNEQFF. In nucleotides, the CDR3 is TGTGCCAGCAGCTTATCGACAGGGGGGTTGTACAATGAGCAGTTCTTC.

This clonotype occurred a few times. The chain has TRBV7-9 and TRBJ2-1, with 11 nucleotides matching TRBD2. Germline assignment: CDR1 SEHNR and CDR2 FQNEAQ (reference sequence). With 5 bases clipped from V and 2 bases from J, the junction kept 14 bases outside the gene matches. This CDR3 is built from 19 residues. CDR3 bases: TGTGCCAGCAGCCGACGAAGGGGGACTAGCGGAGCCACCTACAATGAGCAGTTCTTC. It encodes CASSRRRGTSGATYNEQFF.

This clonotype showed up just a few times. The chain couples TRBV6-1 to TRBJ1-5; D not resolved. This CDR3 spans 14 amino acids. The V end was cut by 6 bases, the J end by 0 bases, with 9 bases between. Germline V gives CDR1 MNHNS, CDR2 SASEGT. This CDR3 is CASSPGHSNQPQHF. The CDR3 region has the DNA TGTGCCAGCAGCCCCGGGCATAGCAATCAGCCCCAGCATTTT.

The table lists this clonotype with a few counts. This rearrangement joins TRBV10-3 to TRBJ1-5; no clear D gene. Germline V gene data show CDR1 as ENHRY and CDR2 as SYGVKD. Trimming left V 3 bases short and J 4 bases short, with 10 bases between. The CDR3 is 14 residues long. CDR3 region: CAISEQQRNQPQHF. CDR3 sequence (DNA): TGTGCCATCAGTGAACAACAGAGAAATCAGCCCCAGCATTTT.

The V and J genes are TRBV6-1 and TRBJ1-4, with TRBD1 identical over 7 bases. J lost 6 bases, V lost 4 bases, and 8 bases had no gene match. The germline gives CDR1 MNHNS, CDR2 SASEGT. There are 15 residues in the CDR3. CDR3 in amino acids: CASSGRQGWDEKLFF. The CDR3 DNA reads TGTGCCAGCAGTGGAAGACAGGGTTGGGATGAAAAACTGTTTTTT.

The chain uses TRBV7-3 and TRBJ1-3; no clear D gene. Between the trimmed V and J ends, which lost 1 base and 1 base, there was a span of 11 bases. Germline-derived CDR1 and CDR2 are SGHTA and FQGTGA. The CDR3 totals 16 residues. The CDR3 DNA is TGTGCCAGCAGCTTAATGGACCTCAGGTCTGGAAACACCATATATTTT. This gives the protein CASSLMDLRSGNTIYF.

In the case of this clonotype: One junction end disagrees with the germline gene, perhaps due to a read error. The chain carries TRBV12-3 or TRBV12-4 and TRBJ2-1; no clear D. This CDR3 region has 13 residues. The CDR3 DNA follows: TGTGCCAGCAGTTTACGGTCCTCCAATGAGCAGTTCTTC. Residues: CASSLRSSNEQFF.